This TCR beta chain was observed in a study of regulatory T cells in long-lasting Graves disease. Overall study findings and caveats: Persistent patients had a count of shared public clonotypes (approximately 2,700) that exceeded that of new patients (around 910). It was in persistent disease that TRBV28, TRBJ1-2 and TRBJ2-5 were favored.

Building the TCR beta libraries relied on iRepertoire HTBI primers, and CDR3 regions underwent Arm-PCR. TCRdb reprocessed the multiplex PCR reads with MiXCR, giving one entry per CDR3 protein. The sample lists 450,000 to 500,000 distinct CDR3 sequences, 15% to 20% occurring once. This clonotype has a count of ten or more. Its cognate antigen is unknown. The CDR3 consists of 12 residues. The V gene's germline CDR1 is SGHTA and CDR2 FQGTGA. V was pared by 6 bases and J by 2 bases, with 6 bases between. Time point specified: newly diagnosed GD, antithyroid drugs for less than 3 months. With RNA extracted from PBMCs as input, the TCR library was made. The sample was also reused in another study, on T cells in Graves' hyperthyroidism and ophthalmopathy. That work contributes: The blood repertoire included most of the expanded thyroid clonotypes above 0.001. Patients with ophthalmopathy were separated from those with stable hyperthyroidism by a 13 V-J model.

Sequences were derived from peripheral blood mononuclear cells (PBMCs), sampled at new diagnosis, from a patient treated with antithyroid drugs. The sequence derives from a man aged 40-49 years with Graves disease. V is TRBV7-3 and J is TRBJ2-3, with D uncertain. CDR3 bases: TGTGCCAGCAGGAGAAACACAGATACGCAGTATTTT. Its translation is CASRRNTDTQYF.